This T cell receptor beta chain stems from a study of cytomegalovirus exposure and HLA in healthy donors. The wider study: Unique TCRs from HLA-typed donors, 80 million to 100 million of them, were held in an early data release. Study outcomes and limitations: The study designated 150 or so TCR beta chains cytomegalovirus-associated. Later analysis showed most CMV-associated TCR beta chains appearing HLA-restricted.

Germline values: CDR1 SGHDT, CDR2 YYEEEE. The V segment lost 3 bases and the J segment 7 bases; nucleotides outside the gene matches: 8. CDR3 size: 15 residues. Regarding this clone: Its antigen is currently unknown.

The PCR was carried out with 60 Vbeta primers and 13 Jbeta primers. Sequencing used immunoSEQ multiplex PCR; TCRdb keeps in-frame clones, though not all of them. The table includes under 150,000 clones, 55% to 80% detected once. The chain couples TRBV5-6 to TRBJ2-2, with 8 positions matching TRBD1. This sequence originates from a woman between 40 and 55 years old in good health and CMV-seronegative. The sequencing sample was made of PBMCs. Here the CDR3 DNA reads TGTGCCAGCAGCTCCCGGGACAGGTTGTACGGGGAGCTGTTTTTT. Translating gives CASSSRDRLYGELFF.